The T cell receptor beta chain under discussion was sequenced for a study of cytomegalovirus exposure and HLA in healthy donors (dated by TCRdb to 2016 to 2017). For context, the study as a whole: According to an earlier analysis of 550 to 700 of the donors, about 179 million T cells yielded 117 million unique TCR beta sequences and about 300 Gb of sequence data. Approximately 310 gigabases of sequencing data and tens of millions of unique TCR sequences made up an early release that covered fewer than 650 HLA-typed donors. Among the approximately 400 genotyped donors, approximately 77% belonged to the genetic ancestry cluster associated with self-reported Caucasian donors. The study aimed to test whether cataloging public T cell receptors could reveal signatures of past pathogen exposure. The T cell repertoires of several hundred subjects were profiled by immunosequencing and related to cytomegalovirus serostatus. A separate validation cohort of over 95 different subjects was used in addition to the roughly 670-subject first cohort. The study combined high-throughput TCR immunosequencing, statistical association of individual TCRs with disease status, and machine learning to predict cytomegalovirus infection status. A later analysis re-examined previously published TCR beta repertoires from more than 650 donors and added high-resolution HLA genotyping to investigate patterns of TCR occurrence. In the later analysis, no new phenotypic data were used to find candidate immune exposures; instead, reliance was placed on TCR beta sequences and their occurrence across donors. An earlier analysis of 587 of the donors used high-throughput TCR beta sequencing to judge whether each TCR beta V gene segment behaved as functional or pseudogenic. Donor age, sex, ethnicity and CMV serostatus were compiled together with the repertoire data. Genome-wide SNP genotypes for about 65% of the roughly 670 donors were used in a later genetic analysis, which treated that subset as a discovery cohort. All discovery cohort repertoires had been generated using a single sequencing platform. Both class I and class II loci were covered by HLA typing, at four-digit resolution. Typing coverage differed by locus: A, B, C, DRB1 and DQB1 were typed in roughly 620-630 donors, DQA1 in 500 to 550, DPA1 in around 610, and DPB1 in 450 to 480. Roughly 5 DR-DQ haplotypes were handled as single units for association and clustering, since linkage in the cohort was strong. Among around 400 genotyped donors of the cohort, an average of approximately 200,000 unique TCR beta nucleotide sequences was sequenced per donor, of which roughly 18% were non-productive.

Only a few counts were recorded for this clone. What antigen it recognizes has not been identified. Base qualities are not provided; no much larger clone lies one nucleotide away. Study-wide conclusions, independent of this receptor: A later analysis found that TCR association rates varied across HLA loci, with DRB1 alleles showing the most associated TCRs and HLA-C alleles the fewest. For the cohort, immune exposure information was limited to CMV serostatus. Only TCR beta chains were sequenced in this cohort, and the absence of alpha or paired-chain data limited detectable features. A later analysis associated 17,000 or so TCR beta sequences with specific HLA alleles at a false discovery rate of 0.05. Presence/absence analyses assumed roughly uniform sequencing depth across donors, an assumption that may not hold. Because some donors lacked HLA typing at each locus, the association tests relied only on the typed subset. Most TCR sequences were seen in very few donors, while some public TCRs were found in many individuals. An earlier analysis of roughly 570 of the donors showed that most TCR beta V segments appeared in productive rearrangements either about 87% or about 30% of the time, which broadly matched IMGT annotations. A later analysis reported that several top co-occurrence clusters appeared linked to parvovirus B19, influenza, CMV and Epstein-Barr virus. In both the original and validation cohorts, the classifier was reported to diagnose cytomegalovirus status with high specificity and sensitivity. In a later analysis, HLA-associated TCR beta chains showed more clonal expansion and lower generation probabilities than non-associated chains that were equally common. According to a later genetic analysis, donors in an Asian-associated ancestry cluster had fewer N-insertions in productive TCRs than the approximately 670-donor mean. A further reported finding was that TCR beta sequences accurately predicted the HLA-A and HLA-B alleles for most subjects in the first cohort. A cluster of highly shared sequence variants was judged likely to represent a technical artifact of the sequencing pipeline. Strong co-occurrence of HLA alleles, especially DR and DQ, made assigning TCR associations to individual alleles difficult. Correlated functional status among segregating V segments might reflect linkage disequilibrium, but an unknown experimental factor could not be ruled out. Some IMGT-functional V segments, including TRBV6-2 and TRBV6-3, could not be distinguished by the 87-base-pair reads and were therefore excluded. Three of the identified cytomegalovirus-associated TCR beta chains were confirmed in vitro to be specific for cytomegalovirus antigens. V-gene and J-gene trimming of TCR beta chains was associated with a missense DCLRE1C variant in a later genetic analysis, and the association was replicated in an independent cohort. Because counts were too low, about 15 rarely observed V segments, including chromosome 9 orphons, were left out of the earlier analysis of over 550 of the donors. A total of 150 or so TCR beta chains were listed by the study as associated with cytomegalovirus. The authors suggested that the approach could potentially be extended to other disease states and immunological phenotypes. In a later analysis, most CMV-associated TCR beta chains were found to appear HLA-restricted, with HLA associations seemingly driven largely by CMV exposure.

Library preparation employed the immunoSEQ multiplex PCR assay. For the multiplex PCR, a mixture combining 60 forward primers for TCR Vbeta segments and 13 reverse primers for TCR Jbeta segments was used. Amplification of the CDR3 region of rearranged TCR beta genes was performed with a multiplex PCR assay on genomic DNA. The amplified TCR beta libraries were sequenced on the Illumina HiSeq System as 87-base-pair reads. The study's processing was this. Across the roughly 600 repertoires, a later analysis counted approximately 75 million unique TCR beta chains, roughly 11 million of which were shared by at least two donors. Raw reads were error-corrected and collapsed into unique sequences by a nearest-neighbor algorithm in which closely related sequences were merged to remove PCR and sequencing errors. Alignment of CDR3 sequences to IMGT reference sequences was used to assign V, D and J gene segments. For a sequence to be retained, a match of at least six nucleotides was required to both a V gene segment and a J gene segment. Rearrangements were called productive when the CDR3 lacked stop codons and stayed in frame with V and J; all others were non-productive. CDR3 was defined according to IMGT convention as the region running from the second conserved V-encoded cysteine to the conserved J-encoded phenylalanine. The earlier analysis of some 600 of the donors excluded sequences that lacked an unambiguous match to a single V gene segment. An earlier analysis of several hundred of the donors classified V segments as functional when productive rearrangements were above 56.7% and as segregating when the standard deviation between donors was above 5%. A statistical classification framework was built to diagnose cytomegalovirus status from the catalog of TCR beta chain sequences. In a later analysis, TCR nucleotide sequences were compared against IMGT/GENE-DB human TR gene sequences so that V and J genes could be assigned. Using the TCRdist pipeline, a later analysis assigned CDR3 sequences along with most-parsimonious VDJ recombination scenarios. In a later analysis, each TCR beta chain was defined by its CDR3 amino acid sequence together with its V-gene family, and reads without a unique V-gene family were excluded. As a way to deal with suspected cross-contamination and a sequencing artifact, a later analysis dropped roughly 600 nucleotide sequences that were highly shared and had low generation probability. In a later analysis, a clonal expansion index was calculated for each public chain from normalized within-repertoire ranks of inferred template counts. In a later analysis, generation probabilities were computed with a VDJ recombination model fitted to out-of-frame rearrangements, and the resulting probabilities were checked against IGoR. Hypergeometric tests were used in a later analysis to score TCR-TCR, TCR-HLA and TCR-CMV co-occurrence, with a repertoire-size bias correction applied to the TCR pairs. In a later analysis, false discovery rates were estimated by permuting HLA or CMV assignments 20 times. In a later analysis, co-occurring TCRs were grouped using DBSCAN, and TCRdist sequence similarity was added for clustering within HLA-allele-positive subsets. Co-occurrence clustering excluded repertoires with fewer than 30,000 or more than 120,000 public chains, plus five with anomalous nucleotide sharing. TCRdb re-hosts the immuneACCESS table, in-frame sequences only. Its copies lack some clones; in the studies checked, an unresolved V gene accounts for under half of them, and the cause for the rest is not known. For V, J and clone size, that table is used; D and trimming come from the DNA. Counted in this sample were 150,000 to 200,000 clones; roughly 12% of them appeared once. The ten largest make up roughly 7.7% of the sample.

V and J are truncated by 5 bases and 2 bases respectively, leaving an intervening sequence of 19 bases. The germline V gene encodes CDR1 KGHSH and CDR2 LQKENI. Including the terminal cysteine and valine, the CDR3 comprises 16 residues. The kept DNA is CDR3 alone, 48 bases in frame from the first base. The cohort comprised some 730 healthy bone marrow donors. Cohort members were all nominally healthy when sampled, although unrecorded immune exposures were likely present. The donor was CMV seropositive and belonged to the group of 250 to 350 seropositive cohort members. A peripheral blood sample was collected from each donor, and TCR beta sequencing was performed on peripheral blood mononuclear cells. The Qiagen DNeasy Blood Extraction Kit was used to extract genomic DNA from the blood cell samples.

Sequenced material: PBMCs. The receptor's source is a man aged 50 to 60 in good health and CMV-seropositive. The sequence is built from TRBV18 and TRBJ2-7; a weak D assignment points to TRBD2 (7 bases agree). The CDR3 region has the sequence CASSRASGGQTYEQYV. DNA sequence: TGTGCCAGCTCAAGGGCTTCGGGGGGACAAACCTACGAGCAGTACGTC.